This TCR beta chain was retrieved from a study of T cell repertoires and Cas9 in healthy adults. Method: immunoSEQ multiplex PCR; TCRdb's copy keeps in-frame clones and lacks some. This sample yields roughly 23,000 clones, of which more than 80% are seen a single time; about 1.6% belongs to the top ten. Specimen: CD4+ effector T cells (CD127+, CD25-, CD137-, CD154-) from PBMCs; culture status not recorded. The clonotype was recovered from a human donor in good health.

CDR3 in DNA: TGTGCCAGCAGTTACTCTCTGGGGCGAGATACGCAGTATTTT. Translation gives CASSYSLGRDTQYF. The V gene is TRBV6-5, the J gene TRBJ2-3; D possibly corresponds to TRBD1 (5 bases). The CDR3 spans 14 residues. CDR1 and CDR2 (germline): MNHEY, SVGAGI. V gave up 0 bases and J gave up 5 bases, with 9 bases separating them.